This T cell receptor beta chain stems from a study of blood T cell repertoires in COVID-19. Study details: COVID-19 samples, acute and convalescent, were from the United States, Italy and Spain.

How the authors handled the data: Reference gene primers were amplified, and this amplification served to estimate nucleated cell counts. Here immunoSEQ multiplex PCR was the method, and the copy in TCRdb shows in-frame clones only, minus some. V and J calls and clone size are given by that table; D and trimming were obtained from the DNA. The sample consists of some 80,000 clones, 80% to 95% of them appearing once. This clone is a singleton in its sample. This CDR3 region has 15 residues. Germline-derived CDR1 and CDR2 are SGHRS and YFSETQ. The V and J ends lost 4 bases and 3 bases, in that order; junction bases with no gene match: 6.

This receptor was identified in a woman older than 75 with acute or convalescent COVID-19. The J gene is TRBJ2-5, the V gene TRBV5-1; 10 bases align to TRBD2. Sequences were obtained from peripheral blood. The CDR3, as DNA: TGCGCCAGCAGCCTTATAGGACTAGCGGAAGAGACCCAGTACTTC. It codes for CASSLIGLAEETQYF.